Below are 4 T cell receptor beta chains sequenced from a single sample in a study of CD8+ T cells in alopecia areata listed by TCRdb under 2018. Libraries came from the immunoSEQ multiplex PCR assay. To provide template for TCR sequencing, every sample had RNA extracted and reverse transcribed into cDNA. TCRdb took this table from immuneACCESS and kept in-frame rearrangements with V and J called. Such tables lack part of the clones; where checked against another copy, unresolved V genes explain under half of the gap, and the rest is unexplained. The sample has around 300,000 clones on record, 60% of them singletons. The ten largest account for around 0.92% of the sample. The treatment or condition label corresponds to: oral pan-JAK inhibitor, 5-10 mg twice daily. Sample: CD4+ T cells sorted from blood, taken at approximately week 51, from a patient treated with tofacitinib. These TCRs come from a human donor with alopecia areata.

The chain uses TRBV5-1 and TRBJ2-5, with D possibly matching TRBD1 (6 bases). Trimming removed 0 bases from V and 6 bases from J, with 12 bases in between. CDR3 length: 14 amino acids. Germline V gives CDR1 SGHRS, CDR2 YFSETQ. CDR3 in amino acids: CASSLEQGGQTQYF. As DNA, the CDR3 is TGCGCCAGCAGCTTGGAACAGGGCGGGCAGACCCAGTACTTC.

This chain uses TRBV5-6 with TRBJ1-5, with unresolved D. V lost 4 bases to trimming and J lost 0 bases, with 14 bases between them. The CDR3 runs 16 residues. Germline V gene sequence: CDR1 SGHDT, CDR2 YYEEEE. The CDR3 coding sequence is TGTGCCAGCAGCCGCAGCATGGGGAATAGCAATCAGCCCCAGCATTTT. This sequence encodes CASSRSMGNSNQPQHF. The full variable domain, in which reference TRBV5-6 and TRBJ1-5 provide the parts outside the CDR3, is DAGVTQSPTHLIKTRGQQVTLRCSPKSGHDTVSWYQQALGQGPQFIFQYYEEEERQRGNFPDRFSGHQFPNYSSELNVNALLLGDSALYLCASSRSMGNSNQPQHFGDGTRLSIL.

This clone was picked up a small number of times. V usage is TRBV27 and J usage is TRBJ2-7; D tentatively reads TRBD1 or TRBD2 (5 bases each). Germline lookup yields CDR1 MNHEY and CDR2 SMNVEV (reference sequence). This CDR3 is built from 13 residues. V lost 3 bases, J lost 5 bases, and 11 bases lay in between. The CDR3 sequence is CASSFGGSDEQYF. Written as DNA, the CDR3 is TGTGCCAGCAGTTTTGGGGGTAGTGACGAGCAGTACTTC.

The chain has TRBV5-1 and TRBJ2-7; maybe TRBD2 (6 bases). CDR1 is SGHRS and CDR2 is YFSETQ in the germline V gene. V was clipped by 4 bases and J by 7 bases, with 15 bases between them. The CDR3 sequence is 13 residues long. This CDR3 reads CASSPVVREEQYF. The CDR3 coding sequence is TGCGCCAGCAGCCCGGTCGTGCGGGAAGAGCAGTACTTC. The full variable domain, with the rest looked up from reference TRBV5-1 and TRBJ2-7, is KAGVTQTPRYLIKTRGQQVTLSCSPISGHRSVSWYQQTPGQGLQFLFEYFSETQRNKGNFPGRFSGRQFSNSRSEMNVSTLELGDSALYLCASSPVVREEQYFGPGTRLTVT.